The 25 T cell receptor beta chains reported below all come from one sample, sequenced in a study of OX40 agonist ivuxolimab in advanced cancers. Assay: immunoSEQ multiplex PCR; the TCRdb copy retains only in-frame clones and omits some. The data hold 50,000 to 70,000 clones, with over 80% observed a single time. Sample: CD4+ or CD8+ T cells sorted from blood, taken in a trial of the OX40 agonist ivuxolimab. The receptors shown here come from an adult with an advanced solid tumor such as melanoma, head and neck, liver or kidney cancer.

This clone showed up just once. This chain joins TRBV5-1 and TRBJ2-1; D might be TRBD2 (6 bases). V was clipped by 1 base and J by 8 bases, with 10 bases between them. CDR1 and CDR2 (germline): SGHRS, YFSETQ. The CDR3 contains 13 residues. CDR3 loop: CASSLYGGDEQFF. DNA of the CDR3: TGCGCCAGCAGCTTGTATGGAGGGGATGAGCAGTTCTTC.

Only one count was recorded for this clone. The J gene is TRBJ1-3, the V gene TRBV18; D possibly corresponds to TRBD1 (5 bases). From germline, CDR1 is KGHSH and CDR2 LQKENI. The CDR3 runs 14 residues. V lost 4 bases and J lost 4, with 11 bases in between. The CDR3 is CASSQGSGGNTIYF. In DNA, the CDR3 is TGTGCCAGCTCACAGGGGTCAGGAGGAAACACCATATATTTT.

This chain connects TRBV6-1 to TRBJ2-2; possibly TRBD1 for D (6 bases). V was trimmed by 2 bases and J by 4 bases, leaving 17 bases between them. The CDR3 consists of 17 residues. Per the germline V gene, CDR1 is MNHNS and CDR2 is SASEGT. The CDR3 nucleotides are TGTGCCAGCAGTGAATTTCATACAGGGTCAACCACCGGGGAGCTGTTTTTT. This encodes CASSEFHTGSTTGELFF.

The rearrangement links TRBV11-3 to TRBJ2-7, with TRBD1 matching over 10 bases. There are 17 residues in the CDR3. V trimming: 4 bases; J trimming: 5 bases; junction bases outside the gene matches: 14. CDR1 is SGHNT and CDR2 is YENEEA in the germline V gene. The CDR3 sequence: CASSSGTGVGLSDEQYF. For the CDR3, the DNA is TGTGCCAGCAGCTCAGGGACAGGGGTTGGTCTTTCGGACGAGCAGTACTTC.

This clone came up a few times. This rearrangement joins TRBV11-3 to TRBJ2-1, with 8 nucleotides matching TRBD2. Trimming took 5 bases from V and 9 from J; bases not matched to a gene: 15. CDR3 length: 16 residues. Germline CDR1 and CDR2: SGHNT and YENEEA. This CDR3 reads CASSPPRAGGYGEQFF. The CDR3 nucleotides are TGTGCCAGCAGCCCTCCCCGGGCGGGGGGATACGGTGAGCAGTTCTTC. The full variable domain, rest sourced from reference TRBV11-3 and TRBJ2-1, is EAGVVQSPRYKIIEKKQPVAFWCNPISGHNTLYWYLQNLGQGPELLIRYENEEAVDDSQLPKDRFSAERLKGVDSTLKIQPAELGDSAVYLCASSPPRAGGYGEQFFGPGTRLTVL.

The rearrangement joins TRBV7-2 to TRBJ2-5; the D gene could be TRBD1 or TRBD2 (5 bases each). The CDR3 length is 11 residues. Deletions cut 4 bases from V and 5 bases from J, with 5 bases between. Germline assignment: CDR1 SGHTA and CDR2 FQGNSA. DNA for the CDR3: TGTGCCAGCAGCTGGGGGGAGACCCAGTACTTC. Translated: CASSWGETQYF.

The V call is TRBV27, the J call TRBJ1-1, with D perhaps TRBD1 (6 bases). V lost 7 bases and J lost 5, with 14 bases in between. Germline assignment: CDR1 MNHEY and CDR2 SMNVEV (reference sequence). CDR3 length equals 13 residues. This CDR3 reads CASIDRLTTEAFF. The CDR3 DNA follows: TGTGCCAGCATAGACAGGTTGACTACTGAAGCTTTCTTT.

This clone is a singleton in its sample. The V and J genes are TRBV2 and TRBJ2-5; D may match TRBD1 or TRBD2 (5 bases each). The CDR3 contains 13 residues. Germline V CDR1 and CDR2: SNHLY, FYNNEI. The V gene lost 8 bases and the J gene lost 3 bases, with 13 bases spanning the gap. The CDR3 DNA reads TGTGCCAGCCTGGGGCTAGCAGAAGAGACCCAGTACTTC. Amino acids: CASLGLAEETQYF.

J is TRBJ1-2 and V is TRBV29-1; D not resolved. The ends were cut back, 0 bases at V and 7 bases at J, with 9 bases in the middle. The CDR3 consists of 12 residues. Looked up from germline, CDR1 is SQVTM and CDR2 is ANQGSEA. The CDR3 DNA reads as TGCAGCGTTGAAGATACGGGTGGTGGCTACACCTTC. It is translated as CSVEDTGGGYTF.

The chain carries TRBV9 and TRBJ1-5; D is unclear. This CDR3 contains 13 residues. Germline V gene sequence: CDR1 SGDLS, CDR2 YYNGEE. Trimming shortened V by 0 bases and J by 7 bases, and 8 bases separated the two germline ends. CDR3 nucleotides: TGTGCCAGCAGCGTAGAAGGGTTCCAGCCCCAGCATTTT. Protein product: CASSVEGFQPQHF.

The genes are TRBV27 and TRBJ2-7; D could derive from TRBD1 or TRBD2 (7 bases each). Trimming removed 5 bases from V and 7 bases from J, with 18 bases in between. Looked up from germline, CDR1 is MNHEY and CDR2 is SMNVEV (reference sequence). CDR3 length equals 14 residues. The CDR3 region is CASSPRGGLGEQYF. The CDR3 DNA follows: TGTGCCAGCAGTCCCAGGGGGGGCCTCGGGGAGCAGTACTTC.

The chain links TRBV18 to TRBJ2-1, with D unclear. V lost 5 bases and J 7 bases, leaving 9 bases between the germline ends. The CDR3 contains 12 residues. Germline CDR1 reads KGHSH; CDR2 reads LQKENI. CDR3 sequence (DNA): TGTGCCAGCTCAGGCAGGTTAAATGAGCAGTTCTTC. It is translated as CASSGRLNEQFF.

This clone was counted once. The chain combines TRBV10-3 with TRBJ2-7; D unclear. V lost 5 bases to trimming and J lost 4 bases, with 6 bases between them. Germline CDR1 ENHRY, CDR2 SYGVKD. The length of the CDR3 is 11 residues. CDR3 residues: CAISTAYEQYF. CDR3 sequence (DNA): TGTGCCATCAGTACCGCATACGAGCAGTACTTC.

The DNA of the CDR3 is TGTGCCAGCAGCACAACAGGGTTGCTTCCCTACTATGGCTACACCTTC. This translates into CASSTTGLLPYYGYTF. This chain joins TRBV11-3 and TRBJ1-2, with D perhaps matching TRBD1 (6 bases). Trimming took off 5 bases at V and 3 bases at J, with 19 bases between the two ends. The CDR3 spans 16 residues. Germline-derived CDR1 and CDR2 are SGHNT and YENEEA.

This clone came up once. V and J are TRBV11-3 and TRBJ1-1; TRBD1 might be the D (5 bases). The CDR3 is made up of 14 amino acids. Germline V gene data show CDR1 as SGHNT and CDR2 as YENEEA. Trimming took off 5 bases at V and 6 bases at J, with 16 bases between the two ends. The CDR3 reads CASSPAGQGSEAFF. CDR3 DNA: TGTGCCAGCAGCCCGGCGGGGCAGGGCTCTGAAGCTTTCTTT.

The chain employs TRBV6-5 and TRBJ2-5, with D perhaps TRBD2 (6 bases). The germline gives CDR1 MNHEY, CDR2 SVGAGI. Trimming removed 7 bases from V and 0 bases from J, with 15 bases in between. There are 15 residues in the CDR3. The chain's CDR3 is CASTRRDSYQETQYF. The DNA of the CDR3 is TGTGCCAGCACCCGGCGGGACTCGTACCAAGAGACCCAGTACTTC.

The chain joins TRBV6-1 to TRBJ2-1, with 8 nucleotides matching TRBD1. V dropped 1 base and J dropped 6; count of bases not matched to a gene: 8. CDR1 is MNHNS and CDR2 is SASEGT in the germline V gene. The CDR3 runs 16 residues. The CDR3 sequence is CASSEGTGHTGNEQFF. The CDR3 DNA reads TGTGCCAGCAGTGAAGGGACAGGGCACACGGGCAATGAGCAGTTCTTC.

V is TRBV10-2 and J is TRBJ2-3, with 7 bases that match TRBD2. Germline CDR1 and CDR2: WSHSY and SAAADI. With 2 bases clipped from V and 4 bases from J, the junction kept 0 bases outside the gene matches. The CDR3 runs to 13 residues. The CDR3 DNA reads TGCGCCAGCAGTGAGGCGGGGGCAGATACGCAGTATTTT. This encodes CASSEAGADTQYF.

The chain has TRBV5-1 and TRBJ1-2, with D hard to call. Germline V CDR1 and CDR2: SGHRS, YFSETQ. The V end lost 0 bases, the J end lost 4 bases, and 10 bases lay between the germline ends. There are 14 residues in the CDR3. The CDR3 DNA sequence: TGCGCCAGCAGCTTGGGCAGCCGAGTCTATGGCTACACCTTC. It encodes CASSLGSRVYGYTF.

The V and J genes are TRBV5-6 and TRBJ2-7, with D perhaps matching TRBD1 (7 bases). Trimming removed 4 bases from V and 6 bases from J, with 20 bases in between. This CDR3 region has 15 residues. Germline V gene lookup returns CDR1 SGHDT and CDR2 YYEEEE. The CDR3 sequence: CASSILDREVPEQYF. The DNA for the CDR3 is TGTGCCAGCAGCATCCTAGACAGGGAGGTCCCCGAGCAGTACTTC.

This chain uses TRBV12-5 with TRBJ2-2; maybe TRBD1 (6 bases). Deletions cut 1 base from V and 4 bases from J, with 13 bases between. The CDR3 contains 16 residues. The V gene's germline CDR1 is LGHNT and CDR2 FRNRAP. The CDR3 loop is CASGLGQAPSTGELFF. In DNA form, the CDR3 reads TGTGCTAGTGGTTTGGGACAGGCCCCCAGCACCGGGGAGCTGTTTTTT.

The CDR3: CASSFRGNQETQYF. In nucleotides, the CDR3 is TGTGCCAGCAGCTTTCGGGGAAACCAAGAGACCCAGTACTTC. The chain links TRBV11-3 to TRBJ2-5, with D possibly being TRBD2 (5 bases). Germline loops: CDR1 SGHNT, CDR2 YENEEA. The CDR3 is 14 residues long. Trimming pared 3 bases from V and 0 bases from J, leaving 8 bases between.

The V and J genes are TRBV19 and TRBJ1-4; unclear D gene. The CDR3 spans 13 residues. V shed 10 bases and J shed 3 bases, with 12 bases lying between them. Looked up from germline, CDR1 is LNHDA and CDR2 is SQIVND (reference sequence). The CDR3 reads CATKAWANEKLFF. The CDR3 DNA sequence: TGTGCCACTAAGGCCTGGGCTAATGAAAAACTGTTTTTT.

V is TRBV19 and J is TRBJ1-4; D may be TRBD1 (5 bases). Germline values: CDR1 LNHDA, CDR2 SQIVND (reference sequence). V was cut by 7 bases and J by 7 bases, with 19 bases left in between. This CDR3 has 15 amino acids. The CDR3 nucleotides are TGTGCCAGTACCGTCCACGGGGCCATCGGTGAAAAACTGTTTTTT. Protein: CASTVHGAIGEKLFF.

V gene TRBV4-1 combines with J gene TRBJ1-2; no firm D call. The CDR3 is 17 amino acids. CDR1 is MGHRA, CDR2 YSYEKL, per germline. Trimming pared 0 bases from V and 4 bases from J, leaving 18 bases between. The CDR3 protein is CASSQDVGDKGSYGYTF. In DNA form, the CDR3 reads TGCGCCAGCAGCCAAGATGTCGGGGATAAGGGCTCCTATGGCTACACCTTC.